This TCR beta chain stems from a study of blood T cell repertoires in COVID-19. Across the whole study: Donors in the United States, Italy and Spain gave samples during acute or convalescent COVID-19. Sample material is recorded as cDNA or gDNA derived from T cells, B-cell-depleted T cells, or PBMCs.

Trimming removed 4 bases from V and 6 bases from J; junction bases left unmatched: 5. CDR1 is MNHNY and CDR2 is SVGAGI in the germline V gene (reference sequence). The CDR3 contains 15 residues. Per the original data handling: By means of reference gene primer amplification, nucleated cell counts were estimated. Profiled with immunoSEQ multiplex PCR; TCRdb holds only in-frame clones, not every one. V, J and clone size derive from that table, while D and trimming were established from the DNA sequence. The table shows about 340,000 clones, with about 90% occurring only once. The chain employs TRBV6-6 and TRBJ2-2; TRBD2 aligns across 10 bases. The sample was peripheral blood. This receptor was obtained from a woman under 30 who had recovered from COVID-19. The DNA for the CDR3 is TGTGCCAGCAGTTTTCTAGCGGGAGAGGCCGGGGAGCTGTTTTTT. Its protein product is CASSFLAGEAGELFF.